This T cell receptor beta chain was documented in a study of blood T cell repertoires in COVID-19 (TCRdb year 2020). Context from the whole study: Samples from collaborators originated in the United States, Italy and Spain and spanned both the acute and convalescent phases of COVID-19. Sample metadata almost always included a de-identified subject ID, COVID-19 status, age in years and sex. Samples came from the ongoing ImmuneRACE study (first 160 participants) plus 1,254 subjects from 6 global collaborators. The prospective study material was composed of cDNA or gDNA derived from T cells, B-cell-depleted T cells, or PBMCs. Where available, HLA class I and class II types were taken from metadata supplied by the sample provider and were not determined by assay-based typing. The dataset comprised deeply sampled blood TCRbeta repertoires from subjects exposed to, actively infected with, or recovered from COVID-19. The repertoires were released in a freely available public database meant as a resource for research on the immune response to SARS-CoV-2.

Findings and caveats that apply to the study as a whole: Clinical and demographic metadata were provided uncurated, with the amount varying by source and participant.

The immunoSEQ Assay, a bias-controlled multiplex PCR, was used to amplify TCRbeta CDR3 regions from genomic DNA. Regarding the original processing steps: The number of nucleated cells in each sample was estimated from the amplification of reference gene primers within the assay. To quantify the absolute abundance of each unique TCRbeta CDR3 rearrangement, sequence reads were collapsed and filtered. For each sample, productive Simpson clonality was calculated by taking the square root of Simpson's diversity index across productive rearrangements. Entries here come from immuneACCESS through TCRdb and include only in-frame sequences with V and J called. Some clones fail to appear in such tables; in the studies checked, an unresolved V gene covers under half of the shortfall, and the cause of the remainder is unknown. D and trimming come from the DNA, and the V and J calls and clone size come from that table. Present in this sample are some 96,000 clones, more than 75% of which were seen just once. The top ten hold over 9% of the sample.

This clone was found once. What this receptor recognizes is not known. Base qualities are not at hand, and no much larger clone is one base apart. The germline V gene gives CDR1 as MGHRA and CDR2 as YSYEKL. Spanning cysteine to phenylalanine, the CDR3 consists of 13 amino acids. The kept DNA is CDR3 alone, 39 bases in frame from the first base. Trimming takes 1 base off V and 6 bases off J; junction bases not matched to a gene: 2. Collaborating institutions collected whole blood in K2EDTA tubes following their own protocols. For TCRbeta analysis, collaborator samples were shipped as frozen whole blood, as isolated PBMCs, or as DNA extracted from either sample type.

The clonotype comes from a man aged 50 to 60 with acute or convalescent COVID-19. Recombination connected TRBV4-1 to TRBJ2-5; TRBD2 matches 7 bases in the middle. The sample comprised peripheral blood. CDR3 sequence: CASSQGLAQTQYF. The nucleotide sequence is TGCGCCAGCAGCCAAGGACTAGCTCAGACCCAGTACTTC.